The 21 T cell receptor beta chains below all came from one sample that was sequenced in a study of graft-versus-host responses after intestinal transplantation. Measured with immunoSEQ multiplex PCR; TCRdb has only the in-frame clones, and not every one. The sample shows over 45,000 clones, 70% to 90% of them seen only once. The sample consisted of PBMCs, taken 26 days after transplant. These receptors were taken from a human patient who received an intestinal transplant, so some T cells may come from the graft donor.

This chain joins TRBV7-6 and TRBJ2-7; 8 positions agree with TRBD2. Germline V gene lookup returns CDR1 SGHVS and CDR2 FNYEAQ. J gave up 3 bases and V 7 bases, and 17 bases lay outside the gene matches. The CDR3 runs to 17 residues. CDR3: CASTLEAPSGGFYEQYF. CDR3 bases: TGTGCCAGCACCCTCGAAGCCCCCAGCGGGGGATTCTACGAGCAGTACTTC.

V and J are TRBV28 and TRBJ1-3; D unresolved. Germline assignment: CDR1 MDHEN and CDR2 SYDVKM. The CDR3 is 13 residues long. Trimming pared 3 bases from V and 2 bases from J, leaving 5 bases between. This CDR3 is CASSLSAGNTIYF. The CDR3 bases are TGTGCCAGCAGTTTGAGCGCTGGAAACACCATATATTTT.

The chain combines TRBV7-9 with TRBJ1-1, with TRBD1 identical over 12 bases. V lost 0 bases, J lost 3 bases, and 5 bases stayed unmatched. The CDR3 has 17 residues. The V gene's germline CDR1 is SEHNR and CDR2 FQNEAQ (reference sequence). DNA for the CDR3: TGTGCCAGCAGCTTAGCAATGGGACAGGGGGCCGACACTGAAGCTTTCTTT. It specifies CASSLAMGQGADTEAFF. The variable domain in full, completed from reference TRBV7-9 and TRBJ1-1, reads DTGVSQNPRHKITKRGQNVTFRCDPISEHNRLYWYRQTLGQGPEFLTYFQNEAQLEKSRLLSDRFSAERPKGSFSTLEIQRTEQGDSAMYLCASSLAMGQGADTEAFFGQGTRLTVV.

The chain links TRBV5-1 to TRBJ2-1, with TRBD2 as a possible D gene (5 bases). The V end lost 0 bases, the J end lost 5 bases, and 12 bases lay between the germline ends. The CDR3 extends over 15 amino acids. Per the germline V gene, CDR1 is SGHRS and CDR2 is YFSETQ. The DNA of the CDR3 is TGCGCCAGCAGCTTGGCGGGGAAGGGAAACAATGAGCAGTTCTTC. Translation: CASSLAGKGNNEQFF.

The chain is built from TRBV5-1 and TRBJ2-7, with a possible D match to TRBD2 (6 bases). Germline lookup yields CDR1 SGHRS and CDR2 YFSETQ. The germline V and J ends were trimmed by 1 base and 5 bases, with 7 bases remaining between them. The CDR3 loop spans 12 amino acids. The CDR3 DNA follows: TGCGCCAGCAGCTTGACGGGGGACGAGCAGTACTTC. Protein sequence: CASSLTGDEQYF.

CDR3 coding DNA: TGTGCCAGCAGTTTAAGGGACAGCTCCTACAATGAGCAGTTCTTC. Encoded protein: CASSLRDSSYNEQFF. The chain is built from TRBV27 and TRBJ2-1, with TRBD1 matching over 7 bases. The germline V gene has CDR1 MNHEY and CDR2 SMNVEV (reference sequence). The CDR3 length is 15 residues. J was trimmed by 0 bases and V by 2 bases; bases with no gene match: 1.

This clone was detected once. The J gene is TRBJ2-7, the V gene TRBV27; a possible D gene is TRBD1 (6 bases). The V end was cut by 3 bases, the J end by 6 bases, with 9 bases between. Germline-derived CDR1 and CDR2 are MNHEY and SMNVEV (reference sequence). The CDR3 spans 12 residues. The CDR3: CASSFSGAEQYF. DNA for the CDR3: TGTGCCAGCAGTTTTTCAGGGGCCGAGCAGTACTTC.

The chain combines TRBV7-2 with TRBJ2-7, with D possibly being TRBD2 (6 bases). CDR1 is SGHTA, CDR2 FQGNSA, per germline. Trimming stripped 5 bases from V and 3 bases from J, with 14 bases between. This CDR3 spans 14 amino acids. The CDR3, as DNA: TGTGCCAGCAGCCTCAGGAGGGGCCTCTACGAGCAGTACGTC. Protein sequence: CASSLRRGLYEQYV.

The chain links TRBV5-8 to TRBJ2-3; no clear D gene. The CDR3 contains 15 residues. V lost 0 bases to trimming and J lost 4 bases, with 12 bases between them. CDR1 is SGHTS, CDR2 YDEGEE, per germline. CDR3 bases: TGTGCCAGCAGCTTGGGGCAGTTATTTCCAGATACGCAGTATTTT. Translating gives CASSLGQLFPDTQYF.

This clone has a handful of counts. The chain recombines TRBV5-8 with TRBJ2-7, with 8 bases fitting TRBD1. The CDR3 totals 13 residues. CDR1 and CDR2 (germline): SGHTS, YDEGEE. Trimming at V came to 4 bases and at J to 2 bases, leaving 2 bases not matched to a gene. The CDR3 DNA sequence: TGTGCCAGCAGCGAGGGACAGGCCTACGAGCAGTACGTC. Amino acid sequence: CASSEGQAYEQYV.

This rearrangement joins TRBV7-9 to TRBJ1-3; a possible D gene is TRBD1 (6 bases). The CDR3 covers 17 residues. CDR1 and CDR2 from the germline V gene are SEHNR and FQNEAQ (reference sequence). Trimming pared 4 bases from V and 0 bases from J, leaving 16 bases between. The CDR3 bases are TGTGCCAGCAGCTCCCTCCCGCAGGGGCTCTCTGGAAACACCATATATTTT. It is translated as CASSSLPQGLSGNTIYF.

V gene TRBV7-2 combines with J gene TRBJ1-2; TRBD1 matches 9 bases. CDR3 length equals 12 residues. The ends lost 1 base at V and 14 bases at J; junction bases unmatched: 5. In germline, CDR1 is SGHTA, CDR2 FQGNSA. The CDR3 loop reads CASSLVGTGKTF. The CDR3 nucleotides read TGTGCCAGCAGCTTAGTTGGGACAGGGAAGACCTTC.

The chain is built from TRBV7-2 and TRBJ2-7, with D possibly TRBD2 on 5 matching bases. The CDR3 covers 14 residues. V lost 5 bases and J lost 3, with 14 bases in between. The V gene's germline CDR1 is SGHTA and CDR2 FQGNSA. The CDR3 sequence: CASSADGVNYEQYV. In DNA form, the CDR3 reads TGTGCCAGCAGCGCAGACGGGGTCAACTACGAGCAGTACGTC.

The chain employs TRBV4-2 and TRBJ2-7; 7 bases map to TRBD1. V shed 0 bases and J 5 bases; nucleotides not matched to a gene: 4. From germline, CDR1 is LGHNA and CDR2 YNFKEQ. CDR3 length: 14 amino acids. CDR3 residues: CASSQETGQDEQYV. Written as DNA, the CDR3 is TGTGCCAGCAGCCAAGAGACAGGGCAAGACGAGCAGTACGTC.

CDR3: CASSEGGRDTGELFF. The CDR3 DNA reads TGTGCCAGCAGTGAGGGGGGGAGGGACACCGGGGAGCTGTTTTTT. The chain joins TRBV25-1 to TRBJ2-2; 7 nucleotides align to TRBD2. The CDR3 runs 15 residues. The V segment lost 3 bases and the J segment 3 bases; nucleotides outside the gene matches: 4. Germline CDR1 and CDR2: MGHDK and SYGVNS.

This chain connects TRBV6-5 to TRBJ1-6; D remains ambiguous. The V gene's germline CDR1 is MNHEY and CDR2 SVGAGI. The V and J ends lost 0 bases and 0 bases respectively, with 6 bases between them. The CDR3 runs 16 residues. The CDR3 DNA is TGTGCCAGCAGTTACTCGCCGAGCTCCTATAATTCACCCCTCCACTTT. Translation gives CASSYSPSSYNSPLHF.

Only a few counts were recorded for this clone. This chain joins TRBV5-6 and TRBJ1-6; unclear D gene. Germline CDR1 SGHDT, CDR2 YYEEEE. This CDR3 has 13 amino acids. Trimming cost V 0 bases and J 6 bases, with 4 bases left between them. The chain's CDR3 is CASSLAGNSPLHF. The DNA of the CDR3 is TGTGCCAGCAGCTTGGCCGGTAATTCACCCCTCCACTTT.

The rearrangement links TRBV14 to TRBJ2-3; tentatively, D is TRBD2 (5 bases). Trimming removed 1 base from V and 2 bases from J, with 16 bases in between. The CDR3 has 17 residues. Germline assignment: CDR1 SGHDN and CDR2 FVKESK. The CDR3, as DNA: TGTGCCAGCAGCCAAGGTTCCTCAGAGGGCTTCACAGATACGCAGTATTTT. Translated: CASSQGSSEGFTDTQYF.

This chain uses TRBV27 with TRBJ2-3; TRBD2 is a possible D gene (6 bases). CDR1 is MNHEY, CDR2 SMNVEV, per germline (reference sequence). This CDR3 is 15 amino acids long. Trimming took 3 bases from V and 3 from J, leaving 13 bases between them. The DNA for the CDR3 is TGTGCCAGCAGTTTGGTAGCGGAGTGGACAGATACGCAGTATTTT. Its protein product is CASSLVAEWTDTQYF.

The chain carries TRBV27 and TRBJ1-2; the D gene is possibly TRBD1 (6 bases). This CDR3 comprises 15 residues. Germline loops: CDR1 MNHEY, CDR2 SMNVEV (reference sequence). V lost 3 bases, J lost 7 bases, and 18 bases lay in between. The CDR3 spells CASSFSTGSLFGYTF. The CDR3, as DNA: TGTGCCAGCAGTTTTTCTACAGGGTCGCTATTTGGCTACACCTTC.

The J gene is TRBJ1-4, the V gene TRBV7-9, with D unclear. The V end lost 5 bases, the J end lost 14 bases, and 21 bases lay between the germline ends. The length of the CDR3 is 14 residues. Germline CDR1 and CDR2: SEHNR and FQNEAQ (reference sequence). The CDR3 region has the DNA TGTGCCAGCAGCCACCCGGCGGCGGGCAGGTTTCTGTTTTTT. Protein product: CASSHPAAGRFLFF.